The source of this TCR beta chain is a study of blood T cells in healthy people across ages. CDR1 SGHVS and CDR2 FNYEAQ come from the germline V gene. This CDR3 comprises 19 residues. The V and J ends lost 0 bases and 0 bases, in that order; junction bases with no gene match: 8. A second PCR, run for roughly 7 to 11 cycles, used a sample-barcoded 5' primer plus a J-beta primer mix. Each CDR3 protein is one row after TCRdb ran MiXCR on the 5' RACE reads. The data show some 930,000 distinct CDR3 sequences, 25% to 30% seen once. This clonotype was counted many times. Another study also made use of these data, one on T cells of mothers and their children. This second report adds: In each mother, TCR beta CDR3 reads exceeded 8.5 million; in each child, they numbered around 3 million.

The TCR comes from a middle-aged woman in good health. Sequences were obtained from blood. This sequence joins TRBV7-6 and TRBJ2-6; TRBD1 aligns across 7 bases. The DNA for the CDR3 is TGTGCCAGCAGCTTAGCCCGGGACAGAAAGAGCTCTGGGGCCAACGTCCTGACTTTC. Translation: CASSLARDRKSSGANVLTF.